Each of the 26 T cell receptor beta chains below was sequenced from the same sample in a study of lymphopenia after photon versus proton radiotherapy. The assay was immunoSEQ multiplex PCR, and TCRdb's table has in-frame clones only and misses some. The table lists approximately 170,000 clones, roughly nine tenths of them singletons. The specimen comprised peripheral blood, sampled from a patient treated with photon-based radiotherapy. All receptors derive from a middle-aged man with gastric cancer.

This rearrangement joins TRBV6-4 to TRBJ2-1; D possibly corresponds to TRBD2 (6 bases). CDR3 length: 14 residues. Germline values: CDR1 MRHNA, CDR2 SNTAGT. V lost 3 bases and J lost 5, with 11 bases in between. The CDR3 nucleotides read TGTGCCAGCAGTGAGGAGGGAGGCCACAATGAGCAGTTCTTC. This sequence encodes CASSEEGGHNEQFF.

The chain has TRBV6-6 and TRBJ1-2; TRBD1 aligns across 8 bases. Germline V gives CDR1 MNHNY, CDR2 SVGAGI (reference sequence). With 2 bases clipped from V and 6 bases from J, the junction kept 5 bases outside the gene matches. The CDR3 is 14 amino acids. The CDR3 sequence is CASSYKTGVDGYTF. The CDR3 DNA follows: TGTGCCAGCAGTTACAAGACAGGGGTGGATGGCTACACCTTC.

This sequence joins TRBV27 and TRBJ2-1; 8 nucleotides match TRBD2. This CDR3 has 15 residues. Germline V gives CDR1 MNHEY, CDR2 SMNVEV (reference sequence). V shed 5 bases and J 2 bases; nucleotides not matched to a gene: 5. The CDR3 bases are TGTGCCAGCAGTACTAGCGGAGCTCCCTACAATGAGCAGTTCTTC. Protein product: CASSTSGAPYNEQFF.

The chain carries TRBV7-2 and TRBJ2-3; the D gene is possibly TRBD1 (6 bases). V was cut by 2 bases and J by 6 bases, with 18 bases left in between. The CDR3 has 16 residues. Germline-derived CDR1 and CDR2 are SGHTA and FQGNSA. CDR3 nucleotides: TGTGCCAGCAGCTTATTGCGGTCAGGGGACAAGGATACGCAGTATTTT. Its protein is CASSLLRSGDKDTQYF.

V gene TRBV30 combines with J gene TRBJ1-1; D remains unclear. Deletions cut 1 base from V and 1 base from J, with 7 bases between. Germline V CDR1 and CDR2: GTSNPN, SVGIG (reference sequence). The CDR3 is made up of 13 amino acids. The CDR3 here is CAWSALRNTEAFF. The CDR3 DNA reads TGTGCCTGGAGTGCACTTCGGAACACTGAAGCTTTCTTT.

V usage is TRBV6-1 and J usage is TRBJ1-2; the match to TRBD1 covers 7 bases. Germline V lookup: CDR1 MNHNS, CDR2 SASEGT. Unmatched junction bases numbered 4, after V lost 5 bases and J lost 7 bases. The CDR3 spans 12 residues. CDR3: CASSKEGAGYTF. The CDR3 DNA follows: TGTGCCAGCAGTAAAGAGGGGGCTGGCTACACCTTC.

CDR3 amino acids: CASSKRTSVNYEQYF. Here the CDR3 DNA reads TGTGCCAGCAGTAAGCGGACTAGTGTTAACTACGAGCAGTACTTC. This chain links TRBV2 with TRBJ2-7; 7 nucleotides line up with TRBD2. The germline gives CDR1 SNHLY, CDR2 FYNNEI. The CDR3 length is 15 residues. V trimming: 5 bases; J trimming: 3 bases; junction bases outside the gene matches: 10.

The chain couples TRBV7-2 to TRBJ1-2, with D possibly being TRBD1 (5 bases). Per germline, CDR1 SGHTA and CDR2 FQGNSA. The CDR3 extends over 13 amino acids. V dropped 5 bases and J dropped 10 bases, with 17 bases sitting between them. The CDR3 nucleotides are TGTGCCAGCAGCCAGACCCAGGGAAGGGACTACACCTTC. Protein: CASSQTQGRDYTF.

V gene TRBV2 combines with J gene TRBJ1-5; weak D call: TRBD1 (5 bases). The CDR3 covers 15 residues. Per germline, CDR1 SNHLY and CDR2 FYNNEI. V lost 1 base, J lost 0 bases, and 7 bases lay in between. The CDR3 sequence: CASSEEGVSNQPQHF. In DNA, the CDR3 is TGTGCCAGCAGTGAAGAAGGGGTTAGCAATCAGCCCCAGCATTTT.

The genes are TRBV7-9 and TRBJ2-1; TRBD2 agrees at 12 bases. Trimming took 2 bases from V and 6 from J; bases not matched to a gene: 5. CDR1 and CDR2 from the germline V gene are SEHNR and FQNEAQ (reference sequence). The length of the CDR3 is 16 residues. The CDR3 protein is CASSLMGLAGLNEQFF. The CDR3 DNA reads as TGTGCCAGCAGCTTAATGGGACTAGCGGGTCTCAATGAGCAGTTCTTC.

The V and J genes are TRBV5-1 and TRBJ2-1, with TRBD1 as a possible D gene (5 bases). The length of the CDR3 is 13 residues. Germline V gene data show CDR1 as SGHRS and CDR2 as YFSETQ. V was clipped by 4 bases and J by 9 bases, with 14 bases between them. The CDR3 protein is CASSPDPDSEQFF. Written as DNA, the CDR3 is TGCGCCAGCAGCCCGGACCCCGACAGTGAGCAGTTCTTC.

The rearrangement links TRBV10-3 to TRBJ2-1, with D possibly matching TRBD2 (5 bases). Germline lookup yields CDR1 ENHRY and CDR2 SYGVKD. This CDR3 contains 15 residues. V was trimmed by 0 bases and J by 0 bases, leaving 6 bases between them. Here the CDR3 reads CAISESSASYNEQFF. The DNA of the CDR3 is TGTGCCATCAGTGAGTCTAGCGCCTCCTACAATGAGCAGTTCTTC.

This clone is judged medium-sized (0.01 to 0.1%). This chain joins TRBV5-1 and TRBJ2-1; 9 nucleotides agree with TRBD2. After removal of 2 bases from V and 7 bases from J, the junction contained 4 bases not matched to a gene. The CDR3 has 14 residues. CDR1 is SGHRS, CDR2 YFSETQ, per germline. The DNA of the CDR3 is TGCGCCAGCAGCTTTAGCGGGAGTAGGAATGAGCAGTTCTTC. Its translation: CASSFSGSRNEQFF.

The J gene is TRBJ1-1, the V gene TRBV28; 7 bases align to TRBD1. Germline CDR1 and CDR2: MDHEN and SYDVKM. J was trimmed by 4 bases and V by 7 bases; bases with no gene match: 12. The CDR3 consists of 15 residues. The CDR3 is CASTRRQGWGTEAFF. CDR3 nucleotide sequence: TGTGCCAGCACCCGTCGACAGGGATGGGGCACTGAAGCTTTCTTT.

The chain recombines TRBV29-1 with TRBJ1-2, with 11 bases matching TRBD1. Germline trimming cut 6 bases from V and 0 bases from J; bases unmatched to any gene: 3. Germline CDR1 reads SQVTM; CDR2 reads ANQGSEA. CDR3 length: 14 amino acids. As DNA, the CDR3 is TGCAGCGTCGGACAGGGGGCAACTAACTATGGCTACACCTTC. Amino acid sequence: CSVGQGATNYGYTF.

The J gene is TRBJ1-5, the V gene TRBV10-3; D remains ambiguous. The germline V and J ends were trimmed by 0 bases and 7 bases, with 7 bases remaining between them. This CDR3 has 13 amino acids. Looked up from germline, CDR1 is ENHRY and CDR2 is SYGVKD. The CDR3 spells CAISESPRQPQHF. In DNA, the CDR3 is TGTGCCATCAGTGAGTCACCGAGACAGCCCCAGCATTTT.

The rearrangement joins TRBV19 to TRBJ1-2, with TRBD1 identical over 9 bases. The CDR3 is 14 residues long. Germline lookup yields CDR1 LNHDA and CDR2 SQIVND (reference sequence). With V trimmed by 1 base and J by 4 bases, 1 base remained unmatched. For the CDR3, the DNA is TGTGCCAGTAGTATAGGGGACAGGGCCTATGGCTACACCTTC. Amino acids: CASSIGDRAYGYTF. Variable domain in full (rest from reference TRBV19 and TRBJ1-2): DGGITQSPKYLFRKEGQNVTLSCEQNLNHDAMYWYRQDPGQGLRLIYYSQIVNDFQKGDIAEGYSVSREKKESFPLTVTSAQKNPTAFYLCASSIGDRAYGYTFGSGTRLTVV.

The chain recombines TRBV19 with TRBJ1-5; D is undetermined. Germline CDR1 is LNHDA and CDR2 is SQIVND (reference sequence). This CDR3 is 15 amino acids long. Trimming pared 1 base from V and 7 bases from J, leaving 14 bases between. CDR3 bases: TGTGCCAGTAGTATAGGTGGTAGGGATGGCCAGCCCCAGCATTTT. Translating gives CASSIGGRDGQPQHF.

The rearrangement joins TRBV9 to TRBJ1-1; a weak D match, TRBD1 (6 bases). Germline lookup yields CDR1 SGDLS and CDR2 YYNGEE. The CDR3 is 14 amino acids. V lost 4 bases, J lost 0 bases, and 10 bases lay in between. CDR3 region: CASSPDRMNTEAFF. CDR3 coding DNA: TGTGCCAGCAGCCCCGACAGGATGAACACTGAAGCTTTCTTT.

The chain couples TRBV27 to TRBJ2-2; maybe TRBD1 (6 bases). V was shortened by 6 bases and J by 1 base, with 9 bases between the two germline ends. The CDR3 loop spans 14 amino acids. Per the germline V gene, CDR1 is MNHEY and CDR2 is SMNVEV (reference sequence). The CDR3 nucleotides are TGTGCCAGCAGCCCGGGACAGAACACCGGGGAGCTGTTTTTT. Residues: CASSPGQNTGELFF.

CDR3 amino acids: CASSQESQYGYTF. The CDR3 region has the DNA TGCGCCAGCAGCCAAGAAAGCCAATATGGCTACACCTTC. V gene TRBV4-3 combines with J gene TRBJ1-2; D is unresolved. Trimming took off 0 bases at V and 5 bases at J, with 7 bases between the two ends. The CDR3 has 13 amino acids. Germline CDR1 and CDR2: LGHNA and YSLEER.

This clone was observed a single time. This sequence joins TRBV7-6 and TRBJ2-7, with D possibly matching TRBD2 (5 bases). The V gene lost 2 bases and the J gene lost 3 bases, with 14 bases spanning the gap. In germline, CDR1 is SGHVS, CDR2 FNYEAQ. The CDR3 spans 15 residues. The CDR3 DNA reads TGTGCCAGCAGCTTAAGAGGGCCGGATGACTACGAGCAGTACTTC. Translating it yields CASSLRGPDDYEQYF.

The rearrangement joins TRBV27 to TRBJ2-7; D perhaps matches TRBD1 (5 bases). CDR1 MNHEY and CDR2 SMNVEV come from the germline V gene (reference sequence). The CDR3 runs 15 residues. Trimming removed 7 bases at V and 2 bases at J, with 18 bases between. The CDR3 DNA reads as TGTGCCAGCACTCTTCGGGCAGGGATCCCCTACGAGCAGTACTTC. This gives the protein CASTLRAGIPYEQYF.

Ten or more counts support this clone. The V call is TRBV11-2, the J call TRBJ1-1; D gene uncertain. The CDR3 contains 17 residues. Trimming removed 5 bases from V and 1 base from J, with 20 bases in between. Germline V gives CDR1 SGHAT, CDR2 FQNNGV. CDR3: CASSRVPEADTNTEAFF. In DNA, the CDR3 is TGTGCCAGCAGCCGTGTCCCGGAGGCAGACACGAACACTGAAGCTTTCTTT.

The V gene is TRBV5-1, the J gene TRBJ2-7; 9 positions agree with TRBD1. The J segment lost 3 bases and the V segment lost 0 bases, leaving 10 bases of the junction unmatched. The CDR3 totals 17 residues. Germline loops: CDR1 SGHRS, CDR2 YFSETQ. CDR3 region: CASSLARGTGRFYEQYF. DNA of the CDR3: TGCGCCAGCAGCTTGGCCAGGGGGACAGGGAGATTCTACGAGCAGTACTTC.

The chain is built from TRBV28 and TRBJ2-5; 10 bases fit TRBD1. CDR3 length: 14 amino acids. CDR1 and CDR2 (germline): MDHEN, SYDVKM. Trimming took 5 bases from V and 5 from J; bases not matched to a gene: 5. This chain's CDR3 is CASSQRTGGETQYF. The CDR3 bases are TGTGCCAGCAGTCAACGGACAGGGGGGGAGACCCAGTACTTC. The entire variable domain, with the rest obtained from reference TRBV28 and TRBJ2-5, is as follows: DVKVTQSSRYLVKRTGEKVFLECVQDMDHENMFWYRQDPGLGLRLIYFSYDVKMKEKGDIPEGYSVSREKKERFSLILESASTNQTSMYLCASSQRTGGETQYFGPGTRLLVL.